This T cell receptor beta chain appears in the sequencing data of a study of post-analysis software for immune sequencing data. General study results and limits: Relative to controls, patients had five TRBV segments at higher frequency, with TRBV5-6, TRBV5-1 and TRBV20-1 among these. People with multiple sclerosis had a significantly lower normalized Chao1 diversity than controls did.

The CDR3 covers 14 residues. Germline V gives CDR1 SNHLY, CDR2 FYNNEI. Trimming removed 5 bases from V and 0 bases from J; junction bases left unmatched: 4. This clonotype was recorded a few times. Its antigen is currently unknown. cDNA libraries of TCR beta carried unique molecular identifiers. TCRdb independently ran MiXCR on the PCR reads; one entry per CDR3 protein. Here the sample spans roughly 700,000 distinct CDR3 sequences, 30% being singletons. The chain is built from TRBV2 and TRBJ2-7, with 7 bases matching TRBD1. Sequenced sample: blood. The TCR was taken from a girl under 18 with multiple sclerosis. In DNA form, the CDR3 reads TGTGCCAGCAGTCCCGACAGGGACTCCTACGAGCAGTACTTC. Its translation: CASSPDRDSYEQYF.